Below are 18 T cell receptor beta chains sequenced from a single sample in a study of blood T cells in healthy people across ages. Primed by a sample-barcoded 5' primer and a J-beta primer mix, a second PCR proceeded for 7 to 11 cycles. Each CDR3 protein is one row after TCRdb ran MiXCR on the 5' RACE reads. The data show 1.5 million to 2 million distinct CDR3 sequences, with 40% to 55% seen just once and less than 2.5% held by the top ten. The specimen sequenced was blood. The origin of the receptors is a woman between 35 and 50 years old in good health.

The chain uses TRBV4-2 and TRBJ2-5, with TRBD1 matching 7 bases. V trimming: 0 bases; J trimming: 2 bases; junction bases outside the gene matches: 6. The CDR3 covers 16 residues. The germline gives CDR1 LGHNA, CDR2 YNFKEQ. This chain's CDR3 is CASSQDNRGGQETQYF. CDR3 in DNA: TGTGCCAGCAGCCAAGACAACAGGGGCGGACAAGAGACCCAGTACTTC.

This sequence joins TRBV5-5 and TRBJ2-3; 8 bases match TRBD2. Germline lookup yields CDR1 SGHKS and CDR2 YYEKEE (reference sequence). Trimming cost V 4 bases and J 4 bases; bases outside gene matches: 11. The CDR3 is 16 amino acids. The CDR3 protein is CASSRSLAGISDTQYF. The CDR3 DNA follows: TGTGCCAGCAGCCGTAGTTTAGCGGGGATCTCAGATACGCAGTATTTT.

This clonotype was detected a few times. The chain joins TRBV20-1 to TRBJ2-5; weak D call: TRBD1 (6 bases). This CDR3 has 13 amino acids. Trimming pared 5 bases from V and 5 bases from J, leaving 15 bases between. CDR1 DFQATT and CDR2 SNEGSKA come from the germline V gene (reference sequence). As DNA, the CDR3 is TGCAGTGCTCAAGCAGGGGTCCTGGAGACCCAGTACTTC. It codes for CSAQAGVLETQYF.

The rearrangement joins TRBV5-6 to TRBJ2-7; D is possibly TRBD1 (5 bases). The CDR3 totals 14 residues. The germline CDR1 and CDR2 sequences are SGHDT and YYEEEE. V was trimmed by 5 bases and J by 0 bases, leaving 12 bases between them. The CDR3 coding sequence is TGTGCCAGCAGACCTCGACAGAGCTCCTACGAGCAGTACTTC. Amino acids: CASRPRQSSYEQYF.

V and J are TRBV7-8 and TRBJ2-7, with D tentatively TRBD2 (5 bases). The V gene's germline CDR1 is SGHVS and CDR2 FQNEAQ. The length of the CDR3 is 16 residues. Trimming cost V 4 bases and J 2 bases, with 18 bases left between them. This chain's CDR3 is CASSSRRGIAPYEQYF. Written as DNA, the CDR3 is TGTGCCAGCAGCTCACGTCGGGGAATAGCCCCCTACGAGCAGTACTTC.

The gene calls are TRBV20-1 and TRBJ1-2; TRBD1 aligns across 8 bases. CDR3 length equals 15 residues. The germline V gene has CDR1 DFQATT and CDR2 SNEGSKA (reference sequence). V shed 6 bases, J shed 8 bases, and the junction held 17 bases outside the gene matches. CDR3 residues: CSALRTGKSRGGYTF. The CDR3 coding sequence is TGCAGTGCCCTACGGACAGGGAAATCCCGTGGGGGCTACACCTTC.

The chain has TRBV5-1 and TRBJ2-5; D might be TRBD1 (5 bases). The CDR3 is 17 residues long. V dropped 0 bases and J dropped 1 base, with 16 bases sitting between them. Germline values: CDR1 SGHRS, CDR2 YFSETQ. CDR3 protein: CASSLGGSETAQETQYF. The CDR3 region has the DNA TGCGCCAGCAGCTTGGGGGGATCCGAGACAGCCCAAGAGACCCAGTACTTC.

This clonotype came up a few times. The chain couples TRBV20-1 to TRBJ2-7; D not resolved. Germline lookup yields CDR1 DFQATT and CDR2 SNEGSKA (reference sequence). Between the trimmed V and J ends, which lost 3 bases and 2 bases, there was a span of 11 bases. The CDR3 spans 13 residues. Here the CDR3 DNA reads TGCAGTGCTAGTTTACCGAGTACCTACGAGCAGTACTTC. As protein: CSASLPSTYEQYF.

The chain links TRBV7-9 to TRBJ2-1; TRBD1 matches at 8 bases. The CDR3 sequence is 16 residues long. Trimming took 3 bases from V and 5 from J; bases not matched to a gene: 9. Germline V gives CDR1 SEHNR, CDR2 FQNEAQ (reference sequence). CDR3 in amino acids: CASSLRYRGIHNEQFF. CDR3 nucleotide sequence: TGTGCCAGCAGCTTGCGTTACAGGGGGATCCACAATGAGCAGTTCTTC.

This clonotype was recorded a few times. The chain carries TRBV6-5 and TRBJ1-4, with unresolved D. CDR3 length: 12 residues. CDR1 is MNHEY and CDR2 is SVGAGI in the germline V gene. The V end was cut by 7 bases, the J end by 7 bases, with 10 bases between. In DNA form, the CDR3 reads TGTGCCAGCAAGCCAGGCGGTGAAAAACTGTTTTTT. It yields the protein CASKPGGEKLFF.

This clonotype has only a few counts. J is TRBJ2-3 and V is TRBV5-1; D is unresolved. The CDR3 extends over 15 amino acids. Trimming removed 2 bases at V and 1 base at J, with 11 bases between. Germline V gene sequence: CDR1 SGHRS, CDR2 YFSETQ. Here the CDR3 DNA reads TGCGCCAGCAGCTTCGTCTCGAGTCGCACAGATACGCAGTATTTT. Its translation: CASSFVSSRTDTQYF.

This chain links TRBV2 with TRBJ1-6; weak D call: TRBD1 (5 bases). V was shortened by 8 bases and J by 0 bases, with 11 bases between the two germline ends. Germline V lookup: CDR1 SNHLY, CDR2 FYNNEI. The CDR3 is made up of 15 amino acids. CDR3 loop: CASPKTDSYNSPLHF. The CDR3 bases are TGTGCCAGCCCTAAGACAGACTCCTATAATTCACCCCTCCACTTT.

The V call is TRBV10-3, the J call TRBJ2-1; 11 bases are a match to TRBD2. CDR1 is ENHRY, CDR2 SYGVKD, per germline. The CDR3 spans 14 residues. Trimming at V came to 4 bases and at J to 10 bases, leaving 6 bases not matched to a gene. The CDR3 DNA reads TGTGCCATCAGTGGGGGGACTAGCGGAAGGGAGCAGTTCTTC. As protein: CAISGGTSGREQFF.

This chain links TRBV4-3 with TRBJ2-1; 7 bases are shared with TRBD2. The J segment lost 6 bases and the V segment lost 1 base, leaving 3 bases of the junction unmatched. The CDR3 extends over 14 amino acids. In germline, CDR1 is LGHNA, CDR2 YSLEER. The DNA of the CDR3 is TGCGCCAGCAGCCAAGGCGGGGGTAGCAATGAGCAGTTCTTC. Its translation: CASSQGGGSNEQFF.

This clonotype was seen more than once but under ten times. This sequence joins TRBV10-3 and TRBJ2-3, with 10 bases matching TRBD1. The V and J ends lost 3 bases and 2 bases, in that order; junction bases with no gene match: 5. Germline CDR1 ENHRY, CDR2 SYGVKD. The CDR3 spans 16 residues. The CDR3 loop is CAISESGTGVTDTQYF. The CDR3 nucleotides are TGTGCCATCAGTGAATCCGGGACAGGGGTCACAGATACGCAGTATTTT.

The CDR3 coding sequence is TGCAGCGTTGTGTTCGTGGGCGAGCAGTACTTC. As protein: CSVVFVGEQYF. The J gene is TRBJ2-7, the V gene TRBV29-1; no clear D gene. The CDR3 runs 11 residues. Between the trimmed V and J ends, which lost 4 bases and 6 bases, there was a span of 10 bases. Germline V gene data show CDR1 as SQVTM and CDR2 as ANQGSEA.

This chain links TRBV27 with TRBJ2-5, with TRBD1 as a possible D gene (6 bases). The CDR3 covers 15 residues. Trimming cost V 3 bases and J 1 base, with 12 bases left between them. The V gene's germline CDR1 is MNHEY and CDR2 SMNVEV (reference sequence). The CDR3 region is CASSFVGRGQETQYF. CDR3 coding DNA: TGTGCCAGCAGTTTTGTAGGCAGGGGCCAAGAGACCCAGTACTTC.

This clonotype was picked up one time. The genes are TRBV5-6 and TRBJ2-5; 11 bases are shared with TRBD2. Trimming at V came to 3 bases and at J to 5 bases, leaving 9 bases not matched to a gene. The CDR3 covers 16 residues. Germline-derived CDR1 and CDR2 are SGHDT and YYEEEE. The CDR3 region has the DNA TGTGCCAGCAGCTCTACGGCTAGCGGGGGGATGGAGACCCAGTACTTC. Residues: CASSSTASGGMETQYF.